This TCR beta chain comes out of a study of response to subunit inactivated influenza vaccine. Study outcomes and limitations: There was a suggestion from the authors that each seasonal influenza vaccination recruits few new T cells.

Each CDR3 protein gets one entry after TCRdb re-called the RT-PCR reads with MiXCR. This table holds more than 400,000 distinct CDR3 sequences, approximately 11% found once. Turning to this clonotype: The antigen is unknown.

This receptor was taken from a man aged 45-65 years who received an inactivated influenza vaccine. Sequencing was performed on PBMCs from blood, taken 35 to 45 days after vaccination.

CDR3 nucleotides: TGTGCTACAGGGGAAGGTCAGCCCCAGCATTTT. It encodes CATGEGQPQHF. The chain uses TRBV19 and TRBJ1-5; 7 bases are shared with TRBD1. This CDR3 contains 11 residues. The germline gives CDR1 LNHDA, CDR2 SQIVND (reference sequence).